This paragraph reports one TCR beta chain. Its antigen is not identified. This sample was included in a study of T cell responses to AZD1222 COVID-19 vaccine. General study points: The span of vaccine-associated CD4 TCRs extended across spike, with dominance at 160-218 and 743-854.

Repertoires were generated with immunoSEQ multiplex PCR, while TCRdb's copy carries only in-frame clones and drops some. Counted here are about 140,000 clones, roughly 90% occurring once; the ten biggest clones make up approximately 6%. The V and J ends lost 0 bases and 2 bases respectively, with 11 bases between them. This CDR3 spans 16 amino acids. The V gene's germline CDR1 is LNHNV and CDR2 YYDKDF (reference sequence). The origin of this receptor is an adult in good health. Sequences were derived from peripheral blood, sampled on day 0 of AZD1222 vaccination. V gene TRBV15 combines with J gene TRBJ1-3; possibly TRBD1 for D (5 bases). The CDR3 loop reads CATSRDQAGTGNTIYF. The DNA of the CDR3 is TGTGCCACCAGCAGAGATCAGGCAGGGACTGGAAACACCATATATTTT. Together with reference TRBV15 and TRBJ1-3, the CDR3 gives the full variable domain: DAMVIQNPRYQVTQFGKPVTLSCSQTLNHNVMYWYQQKSSQAPKLLFHYYDKDFNNEADTPDNFQSRRPNTSFCFLDIRSPGLGDTAMYLCATSRDQAGTGNTIYFGEGSWLTVV.